The 18 T cell receptor beta chains below come from one sample, sequenced in a study of monozygotic twins with inflammatory bowel disease. TCRdb reanalyzed the 5' RACE reads, giving one entry per CDR3 protein sequence and no DNA. Its table lists approximately 400,000 distinct CDR3 sequences. Sequenced: blood. The receptors were gathered from a human donor with ulcerative colitis or Crohn's disease, or a healthy co-twin of an affected twin (not recorded which).

The rearrangement joins TRBV5-1 to TRBJ2-3. In germline, CDR1 is SGHRS, CDR2 YFSETQ. The CDR3 length is 14 residues. CDR3 region: CASSLLDRTDTQYF.

V usage is TRBV12-3 or TRBV12-4 and J usage is TRBJ2-3. This CDR3 has 15 amino acids. The CDR3 protein is CASSLRAVSTDTQYF.

The CDR3 loop reads CASRPGGNTQYF. J is TRBJ2-3 and V is TRBV6-6; TCRdb gives TRBD1 as the D gene, but with no DNA this cannot be confirmed. The germline gives CDR1 MNHNY, CDR2 SVGAGI (reference sequence). This CDR3 comprises 12 residues.

The chain is built from TRBV6-5 and TRBJ1-1; with no DNA, the TCRdb D assignment of TRBD1 cannot be verified. CDR3 length: 15 amino acids. The V gene's germline CDR1 is MNHEY and CDR2 SVGAGI. CDR3 in amino acids: CASSYAGQGRTEAFF.

This sequence joins TRBV7-3 and TRBJ1-1; TCRdb designates TRBD1, a call that cannot be tested without DNA. Germline CDR1 is SGHTA and CDR2 is FQGTGA. The CDR3 is 13 amino acids. The CDR3: CASSSTQGSEAFF. Based on the CDR3 plus reference TRBV7-3 and TRBJ1-1, the full variable domain is GAGVSQTPSNKVTEKGKYVELRCDPISGHTALYWYRQSLGQGPEFLIYFQGTGAADDSGLPNDRFFAVRPEGSVSTLKIQRTERGDSAVYLCASSSTQGSEAFFGQGTRLTVV.

This sequence joins TRBV29-1 and TRBJ2-6; the TRBD1 assignment by TCRdb is unverifiable without DNA. This CDR3 region has 16 residues. In germline, CDR1 is SQVTM, CDR2 ANQGSEA. CDR3 sequence: CSVLQGAHSGANVLTF.

The J gene is TRBJ2-7, the V gene TRBV20-1; TCRdb's assignment of TRBD2 cannot be checked, as there is no DNA. Germline V gene lookup returns CDR1 DFQATT and CDR2 SNEGSKA (reference sequence). There are 12 residues in the CDR3. The CDR3 loop reads CSASSVETPHSF.

This chain links TRBV30 with TRBJ1-6; TCRdb indicates TRBD1, and absent DNA this call remains unverified. Germline assignment: CDR1 GTSNPN and CDR2 SVGIG (reference sequence). CDR3 length: 13 residues. This CDR3 reads CAWSWTDNSPLHF.

The chain links TRBV3-1 to TRBJ1-1; there is no DNA to check the TCRdb D call of TRBD1. This CDR3 is built from 13 residues. Germline CDR1 is LGHDT and CDR2 is YNNKEL (reference sequence). The CDR3 sequence is CASSSMGHTEAFF.

The gene calls are TRBV6-4 and TRBJ2-3; TCRdb's D gene call, TRBD2, goes unchecked for lack of DNA. Germline V gene data show CDR1 as MRHNA and CDR2 as SNTAGT. The CDR3 extends over 16 amino acids. Here the CDR3 reads CASSEQAGGPKDTQYF.

V and J are TRBV7-9 and TRBJ1-2. The CDR3 is 13 amino acids. Germline V gene sequence: CDR1 SEHNR, CDR2 FQNEAQ (reference sequence). The CDR3 reads CASSSGDDYGYTF.

The chain is built from TRBV18 and TRBJ1-6. This CDR3 contains 14 residues. Germline CDR1 KGHSH, CDR2 LQKENI. The CDR3 protein is CASSSDPRNSPLHF.

The chain employs TRBV15 and TRBJ2-1; the D gene TCRdb calls, TRBD2, cannot be checked with no DNA. Germline loops: CDR1 LNHNV, CDR2 YYDKDF (reference sequence). The CDR3 extends over 14 amino acids. CDR3 in amino acids: CATSIAGGHNEQFF.

This chain joins TRBV28 and TRBJ2-2. The CDR3 extends over 13 amino acids. Germline V gives CDR1 MDHEN, CDR2 SYDVKM. CDR3 region: CASETVNTGELFF.

The chain links TRBV5-1 to TRBJ2-5. This CDR3 has 14 residues. Germline values: CDR1 SGHRS, CDR2 YFSETQ. Here the CDR3 reads CASSLAAYQETQYF.

J is TRBJ2-5 and V is TRBV21-1; TCRdb names TRBD1, which stays unverified in the absence of DNA. TRBV21-1 is marked as a pseudogene. The CDR3 contains 16 residues. This CDR3 is CASSKGVGPKEETQYF.

The CDR3 region is CASSQDFLSGGRYEQYF. V is TRBV4-2 and J is TRBJ2-7; with no DNA, the TCRdb D assignment of TRBD1 cannot be verified. Germline lookup yields CDR1 LGHNA and CDR2 YNFKEQ. The CDR3 totals 17 residues.

The genes are TRBV5-6 and TRBJ2-7; absent DNA, TCRdb's TRBD1 call cannot be checked. This CDR3 has 14 residues. Germline CDR1 reads SGHDT; CDR2 reads YYEEEE. CDR3 sequence reads: CASSEWDRDYEQYF. The full variable domain, its missing parts supplied by reference TRBV5-6 and TRBJ2-7, is DAGVTQSPTHLIKTRGQQVTLRCSPKSGHDTVSWYQQALGQGPQFIFQYYEEEERQRGNFPDRFSGHQFPNYSSELNVNALLLGDSALYLCASSEWDRDYEQYFGPGTRLTVT.